The clone carrying this TCR beta chain has only one observation. Its antigen is as yet unknown. The data stem from a study of shared clonotypes between healthy human individuals. About the study: Each donor's CD8 memory used one plate, CD8 naive two, each CD4 subset three. Study-level findings and limits: In having few donors, the study represented limited genetic and exposure-history diversity.

J was trimmed by 4 bases and V by 4 bases; bases with no gene match: 3. Germline assignment: CDR1 SGHNT and CDR2 YYREEE (reference sequence). CDR3 size: 14 residues. Profiling relied on immunoSEQ multiplex PCR, and the TCRdb table lists in-frame clones only, not all of them. In the table there are around 2.5 million clones, approximately 93% of which are singletons. The TCR was taken from a man aged 18 to 29 in good health. Some clones in this sample may be carry-over from other donors' samples. The chain combines TRBV5-4 with TRBJ2-2; 8 nucleotides line up with TRBD2. The sample taken for sequencing was naive CD4+ T cells from PBMCs. The subset is: CD45RA+ positively selected. CDR3 in DNA: TGTGCCAGCAGCCCACGGGGGGGCACCGGGGAGCTGTTTTTT. It translates to CASSPRGGTGELFF.